The text below deals with one T cell receptor (beta chain). The antigen is undetermined. The germline gene is not matched at one end of the junction; a read error may be the cause. The assay was immunoSEQ multiplex PCR, and TCRdb's table has in-frame clones only and misses some. The sample shows under 550,000 clones, approximately 90% of them seen only once. This entry comes from a study of Ad26.COV2.S vaccination and SARS-CoV-2 variants. Across the study: The vaccine Ad26.COV2.S was put into the muscle once, or twice with 56 days between. Points from the study as a whole: Breadth and depth estimates from TCRs may understate total T cell responses. Measurement of non-spike TCR breadth gave similar results in vaccine and placebo recipients.

Indicated treatment: roughly 20 received Ad26.COV2.S at low or high dose, single or two shots; about 5 received placebo; per-sample allocation not given. Sampling was done on day 63 after the first vaccine or placebo injection. As its vector, the vaccine had Ad26, which expressed Wuhan-strain SARS-CoV-2 spike. Germline values: CDR1 MNHEY, CDR2 SMNVEV (reference sequence). CDR3 size: 14 residues. The V gene is TRBV27, the J gene TRBJ2-3; maybe TRBD1 (6 bases). The sequence was collected from a person aged 18-65 years who received the Ad26.COV2.S COVID-19 vaccine or a placebo. Specimen: peripheral blood, collected in a trial of Ad26.COV2.S vaccine versus placebo. CDR3 sequence: CASSSTRDTNTQYF. The CDR3 DNA reads as TGTGCCAGCAGTTCAACCCGGGACACAAATACGCAGTATTTT.